This T cell receptor (beta chain) was recovered during a study of monozygotic twins with cystic fibrosis. Study-wide points: Co-twins had the most similar V usage for 13 of 16 pairs, J for 8. Monozygotic CF twins shared more identical nucleotide clonotypes than unrelated patients.

About this clone itself: As yet, its antigen is unknown.

Data came from immunoSEQ multiplex PCR; TCRdb stores just in-frame clones and leaves some out. This sample has over 20,000 clones, with under 95% found just once. Looked up from germline, CDR1 is SGHVS and CDR2 is FQNEAQ. There are 15 residues in the CDR3. V lost 5 bases to trimming and J lost 5 bases, with 18 bases between them. The receptor comes from a girl aged 2 to 9 with cystic fibrosis. The V and J genes are TRBV7-8 and TRBJ1-1; possible D gene TRBD1, 5 bases. The specimen sequenced was blood. The DNA for the CDR3 is TGTGCCAGCAGCCAAAAGGGACCGCCGATGACTGAAGCTTTCTTT. Amino acids: CASSQKGPPMTEAFF. Full variable domain (missing parts from reference TRBV7-8 and TRBJ1-1): GAGVSQSPRYKVAKRGQDVALRCDPISGHVSLFWYQQALGQGPEFLTYFQNEAQLDKSGLPSDRFFAERPEGSVSTLKIQRTQQEDSAVYLCASSQKGPPMTEAFFGQGTRLTVV.